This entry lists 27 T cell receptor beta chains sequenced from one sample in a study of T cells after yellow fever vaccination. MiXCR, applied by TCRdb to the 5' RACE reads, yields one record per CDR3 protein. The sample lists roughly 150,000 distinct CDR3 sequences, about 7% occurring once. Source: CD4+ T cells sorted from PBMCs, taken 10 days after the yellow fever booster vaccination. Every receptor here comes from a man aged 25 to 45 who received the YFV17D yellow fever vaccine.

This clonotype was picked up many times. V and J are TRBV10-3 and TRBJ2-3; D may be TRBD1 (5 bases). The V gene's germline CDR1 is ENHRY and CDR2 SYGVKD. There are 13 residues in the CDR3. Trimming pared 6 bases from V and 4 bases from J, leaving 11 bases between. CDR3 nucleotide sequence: TGTGCCATCAGCCCCGCAGGGCCAGATACGCAGTATTTT. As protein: CAISPAGPDTQYF.

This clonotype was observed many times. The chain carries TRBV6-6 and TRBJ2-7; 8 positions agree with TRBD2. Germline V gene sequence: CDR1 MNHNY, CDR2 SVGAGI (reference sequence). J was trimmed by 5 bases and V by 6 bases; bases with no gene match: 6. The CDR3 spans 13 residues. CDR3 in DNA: TGTGCCAGCAGGCGGGAGGCCATCCACGAGCAGTACTTC. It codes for CASRREAIHEQYF.

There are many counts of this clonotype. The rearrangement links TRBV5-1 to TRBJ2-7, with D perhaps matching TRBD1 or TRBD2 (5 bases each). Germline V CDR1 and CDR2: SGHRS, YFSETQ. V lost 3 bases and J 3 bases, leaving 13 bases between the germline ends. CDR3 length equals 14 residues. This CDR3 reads CASSSGTELYEQYF. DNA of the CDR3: TGCGCCAGCAGCTCAGGGACGGAACTCTACGAGCAGTACTTC.

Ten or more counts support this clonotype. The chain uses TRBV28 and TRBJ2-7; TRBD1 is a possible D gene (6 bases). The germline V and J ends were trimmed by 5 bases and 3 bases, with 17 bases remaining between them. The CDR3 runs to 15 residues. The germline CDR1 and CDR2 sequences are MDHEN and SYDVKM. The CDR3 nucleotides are TGTGCCAGCAGTCTAGGGCCGGGACACGACTACGAGCAGTACTTC. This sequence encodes CASSLGPGHDYEQYF.

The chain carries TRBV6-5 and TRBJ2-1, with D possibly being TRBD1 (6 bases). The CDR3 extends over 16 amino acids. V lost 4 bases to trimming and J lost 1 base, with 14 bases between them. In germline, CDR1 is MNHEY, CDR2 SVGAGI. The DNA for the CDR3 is TGTGCCAGCAGTTTGGACAGTACGCTTTCCTACAATGAGCAGTTCTTC. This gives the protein CASSLDSTLSYNEQFF.

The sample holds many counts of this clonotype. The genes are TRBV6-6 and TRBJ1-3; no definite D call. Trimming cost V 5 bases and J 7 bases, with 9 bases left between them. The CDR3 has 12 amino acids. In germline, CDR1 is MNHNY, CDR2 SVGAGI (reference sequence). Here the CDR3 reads CASSHTRNTIYF. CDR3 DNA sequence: TGTGCCAGCAGTCACACTCGGAACACCATATATTTT.

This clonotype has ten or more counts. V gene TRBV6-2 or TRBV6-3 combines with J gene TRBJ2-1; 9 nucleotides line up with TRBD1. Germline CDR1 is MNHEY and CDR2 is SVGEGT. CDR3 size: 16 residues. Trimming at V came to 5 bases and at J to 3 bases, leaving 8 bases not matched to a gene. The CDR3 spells CASSRNRGHDYNEQFF. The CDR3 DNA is TGTGCCAGCAGTCGCAACAGGGGGCACGACTACAATGAGCAGTTCTTC.

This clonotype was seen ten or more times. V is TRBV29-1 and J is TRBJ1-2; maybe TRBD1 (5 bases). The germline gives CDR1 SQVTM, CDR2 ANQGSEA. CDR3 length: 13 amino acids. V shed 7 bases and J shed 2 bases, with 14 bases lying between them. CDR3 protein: CSATGEGNYGYTF. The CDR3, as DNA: TGCAGCGCAACGGGGGAGGGAAACTATGGCTACACCTTC.

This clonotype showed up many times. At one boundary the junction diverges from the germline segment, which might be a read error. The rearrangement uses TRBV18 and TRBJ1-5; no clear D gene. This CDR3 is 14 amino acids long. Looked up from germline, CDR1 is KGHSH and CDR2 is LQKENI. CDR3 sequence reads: CASSPQNSNQPQHF. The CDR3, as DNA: TGTGCCAGCTCCCCACAGAATAGCAATCAGCCCCAGCATTTT.

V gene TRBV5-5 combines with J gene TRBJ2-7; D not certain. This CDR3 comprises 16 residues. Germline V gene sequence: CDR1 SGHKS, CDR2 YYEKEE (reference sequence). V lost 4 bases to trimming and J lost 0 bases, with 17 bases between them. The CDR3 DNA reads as TGTGCCAGCAGCCCCGGCCCCCGGAGTAACTCCTACGAGCAGTACTTC. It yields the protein CASSPGPRSNSYEQYF. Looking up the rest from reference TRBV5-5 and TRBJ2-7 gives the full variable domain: DAGVTQSPTHLIKTRGQQVTLRCSPISGHKSVSWYQQVLGQGPQFIFQYYEKEERGRGNFPDRFSARQFPNYSSELNVNALLLGDSALYLCASSPGPRSNSYEQYFGPGTRLTVT.

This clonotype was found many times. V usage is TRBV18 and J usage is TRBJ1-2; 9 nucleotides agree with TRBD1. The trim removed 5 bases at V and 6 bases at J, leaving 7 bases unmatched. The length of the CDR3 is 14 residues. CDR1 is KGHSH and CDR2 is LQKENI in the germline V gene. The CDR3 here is CASSEGQGVDGYTF. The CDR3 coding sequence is TGTGCCAGCTCAGAGGGACAGGGAGTTGATGGCTACACCTTC.

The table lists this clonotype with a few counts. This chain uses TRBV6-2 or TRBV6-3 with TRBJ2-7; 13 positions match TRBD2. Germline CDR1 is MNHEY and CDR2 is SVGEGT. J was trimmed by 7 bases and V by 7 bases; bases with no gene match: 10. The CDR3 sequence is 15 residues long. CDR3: CASTEPGLAGNEQYF. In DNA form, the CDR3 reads TGTGCCAGCACCGAACCGGGACTAGCGGGGAATGAGCAGTACTTC.

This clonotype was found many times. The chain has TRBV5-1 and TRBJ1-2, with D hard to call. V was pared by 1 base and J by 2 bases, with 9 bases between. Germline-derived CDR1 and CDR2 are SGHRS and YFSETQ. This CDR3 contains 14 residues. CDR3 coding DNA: TGCGCCAGCAGCTTGTCCCAGCTGAACTATGGCTACACCTTC. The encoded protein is CASSLSQLNYGYTF.

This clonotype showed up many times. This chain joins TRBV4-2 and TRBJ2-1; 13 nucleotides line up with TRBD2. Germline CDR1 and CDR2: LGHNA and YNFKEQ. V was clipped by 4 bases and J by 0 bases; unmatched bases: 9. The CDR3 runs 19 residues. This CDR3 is CASSRTSGSSPSSYNEQFF. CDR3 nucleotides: TGTGCCAGCAGCCGGACTAGCGGGAGTTCACCGAGCTCCTACAATGAGCAGTTCTTC.

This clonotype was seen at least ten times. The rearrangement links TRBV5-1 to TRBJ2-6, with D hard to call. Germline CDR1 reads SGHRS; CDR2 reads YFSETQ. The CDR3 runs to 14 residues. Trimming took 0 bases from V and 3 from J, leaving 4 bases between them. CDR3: CASSLVNGANVLTF. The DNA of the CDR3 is TGCGCCAGCAGCTTGGTCAATGGGGCCAACGTCCTGACTTTC.

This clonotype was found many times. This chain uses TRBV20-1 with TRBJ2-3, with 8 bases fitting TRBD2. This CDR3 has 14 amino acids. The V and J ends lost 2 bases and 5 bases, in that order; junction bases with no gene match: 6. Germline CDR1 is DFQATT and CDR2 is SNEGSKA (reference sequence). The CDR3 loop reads CSARKSGSLDTQYF. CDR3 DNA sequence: TGCAGTGCTAGAAAGAGCGGGAGTTTAGATACGCAGTATTTT.

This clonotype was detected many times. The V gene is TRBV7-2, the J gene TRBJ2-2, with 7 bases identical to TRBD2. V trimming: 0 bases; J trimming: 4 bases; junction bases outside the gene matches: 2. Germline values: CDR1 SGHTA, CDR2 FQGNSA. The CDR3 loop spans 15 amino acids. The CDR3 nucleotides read TGTGCCAGCAGCTTAGCGCCGGGGGGCACCGGGGAGCTGTTTTTT. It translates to CASSLAPGGTGELFF.

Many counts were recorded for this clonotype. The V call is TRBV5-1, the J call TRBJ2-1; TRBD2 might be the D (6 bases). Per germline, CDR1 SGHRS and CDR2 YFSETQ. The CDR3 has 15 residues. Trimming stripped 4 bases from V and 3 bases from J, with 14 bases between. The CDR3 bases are TGCGCCAGCAGCCCCAGTATAGCGGTCTACAATGAGCAGTTCTTC. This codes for CASSPSIAVYNEQFF. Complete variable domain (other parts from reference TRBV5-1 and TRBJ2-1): KAGVTQTPRYLIKTRGQQVTLSCSPISGHRSVSWYQQTPGQGLQFLFEYFSETQRNKGNFPGRFSGRQFSNSRSEMNVSTLELGDSALYLCASSPSIAVYNEQFFGPGTRLTVL.

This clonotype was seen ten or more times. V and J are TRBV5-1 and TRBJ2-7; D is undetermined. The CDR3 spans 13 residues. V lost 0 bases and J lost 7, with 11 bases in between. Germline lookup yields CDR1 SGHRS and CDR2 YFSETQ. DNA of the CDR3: TGCGCCAGCAGCTTGGAGACCGGCTGGGAGCAGTACTTC. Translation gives CASSLETGWEQYF.

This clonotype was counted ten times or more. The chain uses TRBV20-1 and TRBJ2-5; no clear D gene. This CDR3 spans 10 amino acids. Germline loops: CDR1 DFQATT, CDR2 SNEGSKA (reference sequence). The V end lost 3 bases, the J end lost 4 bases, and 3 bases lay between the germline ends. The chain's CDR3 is CSASTETQYF. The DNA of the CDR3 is TGCAGTGCTAGTACAGAGACCCAGTACTTC.

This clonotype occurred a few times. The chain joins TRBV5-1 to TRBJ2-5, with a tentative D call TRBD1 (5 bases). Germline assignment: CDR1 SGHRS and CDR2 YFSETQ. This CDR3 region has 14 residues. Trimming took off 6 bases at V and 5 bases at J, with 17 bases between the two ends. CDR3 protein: CASTPQGTWETQYF. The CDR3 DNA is TGCGCCAGCACCCCTCAGGGTACCTGGGAGACCCAGTACTTC.

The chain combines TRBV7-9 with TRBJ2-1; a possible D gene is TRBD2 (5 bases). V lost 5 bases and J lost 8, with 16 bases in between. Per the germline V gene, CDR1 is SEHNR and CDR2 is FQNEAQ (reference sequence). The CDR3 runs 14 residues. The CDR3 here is CASSPGLTKDEQFF. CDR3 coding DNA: TGTGCCAGCAGCCCAGGACTGACCAAGGATGAGCAGTTCTTC.

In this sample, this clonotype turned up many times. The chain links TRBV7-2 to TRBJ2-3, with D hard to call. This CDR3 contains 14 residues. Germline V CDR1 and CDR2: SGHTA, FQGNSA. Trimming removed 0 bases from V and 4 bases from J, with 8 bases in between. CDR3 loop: CASSLAVYADTQYF. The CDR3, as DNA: TGTGCCAGCAGCTTAGCGGTCTACGCAGATACGCAGTATTTT.

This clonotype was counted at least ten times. This chain's CDR3 is CASSQTYEQYF. The CDR3 DNA reads TGTGCCAGCAGCCAAACTTACGAGCAGTACTTC. The rearrangement joins TRBV14 to TRBJ2-7; no reliable D call. The germline V gene has CDR1 SGHDN and CDR2 FVKESK. V was trimmed by 2 bases and J by 4 bases, leaving 3 bases between them. This CDR3 contains 11 residues.

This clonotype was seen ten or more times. The CDR3 DNA sequence: TGCAGTGCAATTAAGCGGGAGTTTTTAGATACGCAGTATTTT. Translating it yields CSAIKREFLDTQYF. The chain uses TRBV20-1 and TRBJ2-3; 8 bases line up with TRBD2. This CDR3 is built from 14 residues. CDR1 and CDR2 from the germline V gene are DFQATT and SNEGSKA (reference sequence). Trimming took 6 bases from V and 5 from J; bases not matched to a gene: 10.

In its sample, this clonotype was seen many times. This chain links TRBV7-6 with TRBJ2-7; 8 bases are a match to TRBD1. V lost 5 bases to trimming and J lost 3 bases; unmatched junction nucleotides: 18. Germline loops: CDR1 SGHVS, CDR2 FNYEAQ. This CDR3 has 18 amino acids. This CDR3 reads CASSPRTGNGRDNYEQYF. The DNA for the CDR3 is TGTGCCAGCAGCCCCCGGACAGGGAACGGCCGGGACAACTACGAGCAGTACTTC.

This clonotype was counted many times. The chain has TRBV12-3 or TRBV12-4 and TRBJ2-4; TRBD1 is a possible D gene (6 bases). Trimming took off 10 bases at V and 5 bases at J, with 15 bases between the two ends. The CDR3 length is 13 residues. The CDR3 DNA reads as TGTGCCACCCAACGGCAGGGGCAAAACATTCAGTACTTC. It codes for CATQRQGQNIQYF.